The rows below give T cell receptor beta chains drawn from one sample of a study of regulatory T cells in long-lasting Graves disease. One entry per CDR3 protein results from TCRdb running MiXCR on the multiplex PCR reads. Among 550,000 or so distinct CDR3 sequences listed, 12% were seen once. These data also formed part of another study, on T cells in Graves' hyperthyroidism and ophthalmopathy.

This specimen was peripheral blood mononuclear cells (PBMCs), taken at new diagnosis, from a patient treated with antithyroid drugs. Every receptor here comes from a woman aged 25 to 39 with Graves disease. The CDR3 runs from the conserved cysteine through the conserved F or W. A D gene is named only where the DNA matches it firmly. Clone sizes are given selectively: once, few, many, or a class where the clone is expanded.

size	J	V	D	DNA	CDR3
few	TRBJ1-4	TRBV3-1	-	TGTGCCAGCAGCCAATTTTTAGACCCTAAACTGTTTTTT	CASSQFLDPKLFF
-	TRBJ1-5	TRBV6-1	-	TGTGCCAGCAGTGAAGACCTCCAAGGACCACATCAGCCCCAGCATTTT	CASSEDLQGPHQPQHF
many	TRBJ1-1	TRBV5-1	-	TGCGCCAGCAGCTTGGAGGGTGGGAGGGGAGCTGAAGCTTTCTTT	CASSLEGGRGAEAFF
many	TRBJ2-7	TRBV10-3	-	TGTGCCATCAGTGAATGGGGGGCGGGAGACTACGAGCAGTACTTC	CAISEWGAGDYEQYF
-	TRBJ1-2	TRBV13	TRBD1	TGTGCCAGCAGCTCCTACAGGGGGCGAGATGGCTACACCTTC	CASSSYRGRDGYTF
many	TRBJ2-7	TRBV2	-	TGTGCCAGCAGTGGGCGGCAGGAGGAGTCGGAGCAGTACTTC	CASSGRQEESEQYF
many	TRBJ2-7	TRBV13	TRBD1	TGTGCCAGCAGCTTAGTAGGGGCCCCGGGACAGTACTCCTACGAGCAGTACTTC	CASSLVGAPGQYSYEQYF
few	TRBJ1-4	TRBV5-6	-	TGTGCCAGCAGTCGGTCAGGGGAGTCTGCGGAAAAACTGTTTTTT	CASSRSGESAEKLFF
many	TRBJ1-1	TRBV7-9	-	TGTGCCAGCAGCTACCCGCTTTGGGCCAGGAACACTGAAGCTTTCTTT	CASSYPLWARNTEAFF
many	TRBJ2-7	TRBV7-9	-	TGTGCCAGCAGCTCCCCGGGTAGCAACGAGCAGTACTTC	CASSSPGSNEQYF
many	TRBJ2-3	TRBV11-3	TRBD1	TGTGCCAGCAGCCACAATGTGTTGGGACAGGACACAGATACGCAGTATTTT	CASSHNVLGQDTDTQYF
many	TRBJ2-1	TRBV20-1	-	TGCAGTGCTAGCACCTCTCGTGTTTTGGGCAATGAGCAGTTCTTC	CSASTSRVLGNEQFF
few	TRBJ2-2	TRBV14	-	TGTGCCAGCAGCCAAGACGGTTCCGCGGCGGTAGCGAACACCGGGGAGCTGTTTTTT	CASSQDGSAAVANTGELFF
many	TRBJ2-7	TRBV28	-	TGTGCCAGCAGCCCGCTTAAGGGAACGACCTACGAGCAGTACTTC	CASSPLKGTTYEQYF
few	TRBJ2-7	TRBV18	TRBD2	TGTGCCAGCGCGGCGTACGGACTAGCGGGAGGAGGGGCCCACGAGCAGTACTTC	CASAAYGLAGGGAHEQYF
-	TRBJ2-1	TRBV11-3	-	TGTGCCAGCAGCCTTGGTGTCTGGCAATACGGATACAATGAGCAGTTCTTC	CASSLGVWQYGYNEQFF
many	TRBJ2-1	TRBV19	TRBD2	TGTGCCAGTAGTAGGTCCTTTGGGGGAGGGAGGAATGAGCAGTTCTTC	CASSRSFGGGRNEQFF
many	TRBJ2-3	TRBV6-2/TRBV6-3	TRBD2	TGTGCCAGCAGTTCCTCCGGGACTAGCGGGAGGGATAGCACAGATACGCAGTATTTT	CASSSSGTSGRDSTDTQYF
few	TRBJ2-1	TRBV4-1	-	TGCGCCAGCAGCCAAGGTAAGCGGAATCTTCGGAGTGAGCAGTTCTTC	CASSQGKRNLRSEQFF
many	TRBJ2-3	TRBV5-1	-	TGCGCCAGCAGCCCCGGGGCGTTTGGCGGAAGCACAGATACGCAGTATTTT	CASSPGAFGGSTDTQYF
few	TRBJ2-1	TRBV29-1	TRBD1	TGCAGCTCAGGGGGCCCCTACAATGAGCAGTTCTTC	CSSGGPYNEQFF
few	TRBJ2-2	TRBV5-6	TRBD2	TGTGCCAGCAGCACCCGGACTAGCGGGAGGATTCTCGGGGAGCTGTTTTTT	CASSTRTSGRILGELFF
-	TRBJ1-3	TRBV28	-	TGTGCCAGTTCCACCGGGGACCCCTCTGGAAACACCATATATTTT	CASSTGDPSGNTIYF
once	TRBJ1-5	TRBV20-1	TRBD1	TGCAGCGCATCAAATCCATTAGAACAGGGACAGGGACCTCACCAGCCCCAGCATTTT	CSASNPLEQGQGPHQPQHF
many	TRBJ2-7	TRBV20-1	-	TGCAGTGCTAGCATGCCGAGAGGGTCCTACGAGCAGTACTTC	CSASMPRGSYEQYF
-	TRBJ2-3	TRBV5-6	TRBD2	TGTGCCAGTATACTAGCGGGAGGGCCAGATACGCAGTATTTT	CASILAGGPDTQYF
many	TRBJ1-1	TRBV20-1	TRBD1	TGCAGTGCTAGACGACAGGGTGTAGCTTTCTTT	CSARRQGVAFF
few	TRBJ1-2	TRBV10-2	TRBD1	TGCGCCAGCAGTGAGTCGACCGGGACAGGGGGTCGGGGCTACACCTTC	CASSESTGTGGRGYTF
many	TRBJ2-3	TRBV12-3/TRBV12-4	-	TGTGCCAGCAGAACCAAACCGGGACTTCCAGATACGCAGTATTTT	CASRTKPGLPDTQYF
few	TRBJ2-7	TRBV10-3	TRBD2	TGTGCCATCAGTGACCCGGGACTAGCGGCCTACGAGCAGTACTTC	CAISDPGLAAYEQYF
few	TRBJ1-1	TRBV7-6	TRBD1	TGTGCCAGCAGCTCTTTGTACAGGGGGTGGAACACTGAAGCTTTCTTT	CASSSLYRGWNTEAFF
few	TRBJ2-4	TRBV28	-	TGTGCCGGCAGAACCACGGGTATTGCCAAAAACATTCAGTACTTC	CAGRTTGIAKNIQYF
many	TRBJ1-5	TRBV6-1	-	TGTGCCAGCCCGGGGTTTGGTCAGCCCCAGCATTTT	CASPGFGQPQHF
few	TRBJ2-3	TRBV24-1	-	TGTGCCACCGGACTCAGCACAGATACGCAGTATTTT	CATGLSTDTQYF
few	TRBJ2-3	TRBV12-3/TRBV12-4	TRBD2	TGTGCCAGCAGTTTGGGGGTTAGCGGGAGTCGTGATACGCAGTATTTT	CASSLGVSGSRDTQYF
many	TRBJ2-1	TRBV2	TRBD1	TGTGCCAGCAGTTCTGGACAGGTTAGGGGGGAGCAGTTCTTC	CASSSGQVRGEQFF
many	TRBJ2-4	TRBV7-2	-	TGTGCCAGCAGCTCGAATTTACGCCTAACCAAAAACATTCAGTACTTC	CASSSNLRLTKNIQYF
few	TRBJ2-2	TRBV29-1	TRBD2	TGCAGCGCTGGGCGGGAGAATCTCGGGGAGCTGTTTTTT	CSAGRENLGELFF
many	TRBJ1-4	TRBV12-3/TRBV12-4	-	TGTGCCAGCAGTTTAGACGGACTAGCGGGTGAAAAACTGTTTTTT	CASSLDGLAGEKLFF
-	TRBJ2-3	TRBV30	-	TGTGCCTGGAGAGGAACCCACGGGACAGATACGCAGTATTTT	CAWRGTHGTDTQYF
-	TRBJ1-5	TRBV5-8	TRBD1	TGTGCCAGCAGCTTGGGACAGGGTTCTCGAAATCAGCCCCAGCATTTT	CASSLGQGSRNQPQHF